This T cell receptor (beta chain) originates from a study of T-cell reconstitution after alpha-beta-depleted transplantation in children. Findings and caveats of the study: Expanded clones from the graft, numbering several hundred, reportedly supplied alpha-beta T cells about two months after transplant. T-cell numbers and diversity, one year after transplant, stemmed largely from T cells that were newly produced. Some patients owed their high day-60 TCRbeta diversity to surviving recipient T cells and thymic progenitors.

Preparation of the TCRbeta library was carried out with unique molecular identifiers. TCRdb used MiXCR to reprocess the PCR reads, holding one entry per CDR3 protein. This table holds 200,000 to 300,000 distinct CDR3 sequences, roughly 8.2% found once. On this clonotype itself: What it binds is unknown.

The V end was cut by 0 bases, the J end by 0 bases, with 8 bases between. CDR1 is MNHEY, CDR2 SVGAGI, per germline. The CDR3 consists of 15 residues. The sample in question was PBMCs, mostly from graft donor cells, obtained 180 days after TCRalphabeta/CD19-depleted stem cell transplant. This clonotype was sampled from a male patient under 18 who had a stem cell transplant for acute lymphoblastic leukemia, so the T cells may come from the graft donor. The V call is TRBV6-5, the J call TRBJ1-2; D gene unclear. This CDR3 is CASSYSAEPNYGYTF. The CDR3 DNA reads TGTGCCAGCAGTTACTCGGCAGAGCCTAACTATGGCTACACCTTC.